This T cell receptor (beta chain) was sequenced during a study of sequential checkpoint blockade in melanoma. The overall study: Patients were randomized 1:1 to nivolumab-then-ipilimumab or ipilimumab-then-nivolumab first-line.

This sample's treatment: randomized to nivolumab then ipilimumab (arm A) or the reverse (arm B). PBMC sorting kept live CD3+CD8+ cells without CD19 or CD56. The data were produced by immunoSEQ multiplex PCR, yet TCRdb's version contains in-frame clones alone and is incomplete. The sample consists of approximately 8,800 clones, roughly 78% of them appearing once. This specimen was CD8+ T cells sorted from blood (inferred from file names), taken from a patient given nivolumab and ipilimumab in sequence. The source is a human donor with melanoma.

This chain's CDR3 is CASSQERASGTDTQYF. As DNA, the CDR3 is TGTGCCAGCAGCCAAGAAAGGGCTAGCGGCACAGATACGCAGTATTTT. The V call is TRBV4-2, the J call TRBJ2-3, with D possibly being TRBD2 (6 bases). Trimming left V 0 bases short and J 1 base short, with 11 bases between. This CDR3 has 16 amino acids. The germline V gene has CDR1 LGHNA and CDR2 YNFKEQ.